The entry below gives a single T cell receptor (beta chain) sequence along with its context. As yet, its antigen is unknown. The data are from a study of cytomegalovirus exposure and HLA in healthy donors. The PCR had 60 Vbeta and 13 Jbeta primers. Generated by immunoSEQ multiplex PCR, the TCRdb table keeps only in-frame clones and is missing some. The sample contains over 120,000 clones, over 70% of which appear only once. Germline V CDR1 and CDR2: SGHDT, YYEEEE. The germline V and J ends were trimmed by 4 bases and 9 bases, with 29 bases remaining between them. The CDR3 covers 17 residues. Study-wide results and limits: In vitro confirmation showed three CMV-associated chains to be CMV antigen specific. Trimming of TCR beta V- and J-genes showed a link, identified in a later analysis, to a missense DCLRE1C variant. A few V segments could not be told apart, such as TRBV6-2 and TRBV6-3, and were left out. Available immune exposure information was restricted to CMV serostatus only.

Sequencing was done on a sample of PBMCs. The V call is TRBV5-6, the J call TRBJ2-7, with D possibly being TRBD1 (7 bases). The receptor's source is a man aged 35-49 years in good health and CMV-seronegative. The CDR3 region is CASSPTGFRASGGGQYF. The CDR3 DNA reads TGTGCCAGCAGCCCGACAGGGTTTCGAGCAAGTGGAGGGGGGCAGTACTTC. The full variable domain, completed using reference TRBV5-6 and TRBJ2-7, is DAGVTQSPTHLIKTRGQQVTLRCSPKSGHDTVSWYQQALGQGPQFIFQYYEEEERQRGNFPDRFSGHQFPNYSSELNVNALLLGDSALYLCASSPTGFRASGGGQYFGPGTRLTVT.